This TCR beta chain was captured by sequencing in a study of blood T cell repertoires in COVID-19. About the research overall: T cells, B-cell-depleted T cells, or PBMCs provided the cDNA or gDNA that served as material.

TCRdb keeps only in-frame clones here, not all; method: immunoSEQ multiplex PCR. The sample includes about 290,000 clones, roughly 89% seen only once; the top ten take approximately 0.85%. This CDR3 has 15 amino acids. Trimming cost V 4 bases and J 6 bases, with 20 bases left between them. Per the germline V gene, CDR1 is SGHRS and CDR2 is YFSETQ. This receptor was taken from a woman between 40 and 55 years old who had recovered from COVID-19. This rearrangement joins TRBV5-1 to TRBJ2-7; maybe TRBD1 (7 bases). Input material: peripheral blood. In nucleotides, the CDR3 is TGCGCCAGCAGCGAGGAACCGGGACAGCGGGCCGAGCAGTACTTC. Protein: CASSEEPGQRAEQYF.